This T cell receptor (beta chain) was sequenced for a study of T cell responses to AZD1222 COVID-19 vaccine. Overall study: Analyses pooled second doses at about 4 or about 12 weeks. Study-level points and caveats: Distributed over spike, vaccine-associated CD4 TCRs predominated at 160-218 and 743-854. Recipients of two AZD1222 doses showed rising Spike-specific TCR breadth and depth.

In the case of this clone: Its target is not known.

Germline V gene lookup returns CDR1 SGHDT and CDR2 YYEEEE. The V end was cut by 0 bases, the J end by 0 bases, with 13 bases between. The CDR3 is made up of 17 amino acids. Method: immunoSEQ multiplex PCR; TCRdb's copy keeps in-frame clones and lacks some. The sample shows roughly 150,000 clones, roughly nine tenths of them seen only once. The rearrangement joins TRBV5-6 to TRBJ1-3; D remains unclear. The TCR sequence derives from an adult in good health. Sequencing was performed on peripheral blood, taken on day 0 of AZD1222 vaccination. CDR3 amino acids: CASSLAAGLGSGNTIYF. CDR3 coding DNA: TGTGCCAGCAGCTTGGCTGCAGGTTTGGGCTCTGGAAACACCATATATTTT.